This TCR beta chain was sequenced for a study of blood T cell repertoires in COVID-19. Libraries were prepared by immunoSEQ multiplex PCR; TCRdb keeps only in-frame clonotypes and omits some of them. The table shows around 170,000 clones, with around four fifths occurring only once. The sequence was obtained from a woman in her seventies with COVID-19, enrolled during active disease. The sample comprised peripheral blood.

The CDR3 sequence is CASRLDSLNTEAFF. In DNA, the CDR3 is TGTGCCAGTAGATTGGACAGCTTGAACACTGAAGCTTTCTTT. The rearrangement links TRBV19 to TRBJ1-1, with D possibly matching TRBD1 (6 bases). Germline V CDR1 and CDR2: LNHDA, SQIVND (reference sequence). The CDR3 runs 14 residues. V was pared by 6 bases and J by 0 bases, with 11 bases between. Full variable domain (missing parts from reference TRBV19 and TRBJ1-1): DGGITQSPKYLFRKEGQNVTLSCEQNLNHDAMYWYRQDPGQGLRLIYYSQIVNDFQKGDIAEGYSVSREKKESFPLTVTSAQKNPTAFYLCASRLDSLNTEAFFGQGTRLTVV.